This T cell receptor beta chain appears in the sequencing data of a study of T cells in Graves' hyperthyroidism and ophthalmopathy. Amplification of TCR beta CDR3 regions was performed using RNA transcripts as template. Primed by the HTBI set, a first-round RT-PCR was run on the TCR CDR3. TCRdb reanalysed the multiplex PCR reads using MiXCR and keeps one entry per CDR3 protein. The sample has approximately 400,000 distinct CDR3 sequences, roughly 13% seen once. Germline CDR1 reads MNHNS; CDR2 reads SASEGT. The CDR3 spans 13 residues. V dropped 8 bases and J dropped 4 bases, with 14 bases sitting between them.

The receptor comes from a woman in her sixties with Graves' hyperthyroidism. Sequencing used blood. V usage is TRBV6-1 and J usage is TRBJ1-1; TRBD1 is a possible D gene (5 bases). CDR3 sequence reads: CASGRGGSTEAFF. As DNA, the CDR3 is TGTGCCAGCGGAAGGGGAGGGTCCACTGAAGCTTTCTTT.